These 25 T cell receptor beta chains share one sample of origin, sequenced in a study of stem cell transplantation in POMP-related autoinflammatory disease. Profiled with immunoSEQ multiplex PCR; TCRdb holds only in-frame clones, not every one. The sample records roughly 68,000 clones, roughly 91% being singletons. The specimen was CD4+ T cells from PBMCs, collected after stem cell transplantation. Every receptor here comes from a human patient with POMP-related autoinflammation and immune dysregulation (PRAID). Among the T cells, some may be from the graft donor.

The chain is built from TRBV27 and TRBJ2-7; D uncertain. The germline V gene has CDR1 MNHEY and CDR2 SMNVEV (reference sequence). This CDR3 comprises 16 residues. V dropped 2 bases and J dropped 7 bases, with 21 bases sitting between them. CDR3 loop: CASSLSRVSQVSEQYF. For the CDR3, the DNA is TGTGCCAGCAGTTTAAGTAGGGTTTCCCAGGTTTCAGAGCAGTACTTC.

This chain links TRBV15 with TRBJ1-6; D is ambiguous. The CDR3 loop spans 14 amino acids. The germline V gene has CDR1 LNHNV and CDR2 YYDKDF (reference sequence). V lost 3 bases and J 9 bases, leaving 12 bases between the germline ends. The CDR3 spells CATSSAIPGSPLHF. The CDR3 nucleotides read TGTGCCACCAGCAGTGCCATCCCGGGTTCACCCCTCCACTTT.

The chain links TRBV2 to TRBJ2-4; possibly TRBD1 or TRBD2 for D (5 bases each). Trimming took 6 bases from V and 1 from J, leaving 10 bases between them. Germline values: CDR1 SNHLY, CDR2 FYNNEI. The CDR3 has 14 residues. DNA for the CDR3: TGTGCCAGCAGCGTGGGGGAGGCCAAAAACATTCAGTACTTC. Protein sequence: CASSVGEAKNIQYF.

The chain links TRBV3-1 (or the pseudogene TRBV3-2) to TRBJ2-5; D call uncertain. The CDR3 is 13 amino acids. Trimming took 4 bases from V and 5 from J, leaving 11 bases between them. CDR1 and CDR2 (germline): LGHDT, YNNKEL (reference sequence). The CDR3 reads CASSRHFGETQYF. CDR3 coding DNA: TGTGCCAGCAGCCGACACTTTGGGGAGACCCAGTACTTC.

This chain joins TRBV5-5 and TRBJ2-1; D unclear. V was pared by 4 bases and J by 7 bases, with 18 bases between. Per the germline V gene, CDR1 is SGHKS and CDR2 is YYEKEE (reference sequence). This CDR3 has 15 amino acids. CDR3 bases: TGTGCCAGCAGCGCGATCCTGCCCCCGTGGAATGAGCAGTTCTTC. Protein sequence: CASSAILPPWNEQFF.

This rearrangement joins TRBV5-1 to TRBJ2-5, with 9 nucleotides matching TRBD2. Trimming cost V 4 bases and J 5 bases; bases outside gene matches: 6. Germline V gene lookup returns CDR1 SGHRS and CDR2 YFSETQ. The CDR3 covers 14 residues. The CDR3: CASSPGTSSETQYF. The CDR3 DNA reads as TGCGCCAGCAGCCCAGGGACTAGCAGCGAGACCCAGTACTTC.

The chain has TRBV11-2 and TRBJ2-5, with a tentative D call TRBD1 (6 bases). This CDR3 spans 13 amino acids. The germline V gene encodes CDR1 SGHAT and CDR2 FQNNGV. V dropped 5 bases and J dropped 1 base, with 8 bases sitting between them. CDR3 amino acids: CASSQQGQETQYF. The CDR3 DNA sequence: TGTGCCAGCAGCCAACAGGGCCAAGAGACCCAGTACTTC. The whole variable domain, filled in from reference TRBV11-2 and TRBJ2-5, reads EAGVAQSPRYKIIEKRQSVAFWCNPISGHATLYWYQQILGQGPKLLIQFQNNGVVDDSQLPKDRFSAERLKGVDSTLKIQPAKLEDSAVYLCASSQQGQETQYFGPGTRLLVL.

In its sample, this clone was seen once. The CDR3 nucleotides are TGCGCCAGCAGCCCTGGTTACGCGGACTACCAAGAGACCCAGTACTTC. Protein product: CASSPGYADYQETQYF. The chain links TRBV5-1 to TRBJ2-5; maybe TRBD2 (5 bases). The CDR3 loop spans 16 amino acids. Trimming stripped 4 bases from V and 0 bases from J, with 16 bases between. The germline CDR1 and CDR2 sequences are SGHRS and YFSETQ.

There are a few counts of this clone. V is TRBV10-3 and J is TRBJ2-7, with D perhaps given as TRBD1 or TRBD2 (7 bases each). The CDR3 is 14 amino acids. Trimming took off 6 bases at V and 2 bases at J, with 14 bases between the two ends. CDR1 ENHRY and CDR2 SYGVKD come from the germline V gene. The CDR3 bases are TGTGCCATCAGAGCGGGACAGAATACCTACGAGCAGTACGTC. It specifies CAIRAGQNTYEQYV.

The J gene is TRBJ2-7, the V gene TRBV28; D gene uncertain. Trimming pared 6 bases from V and 4 bases from J, leaving 10 bases between. The CDR3 covers 12 residues. Germline V gives CDR1 MDHEN, CDR2 SYDVKM. The DNA of the CDR3 is TGTGCCAGCAGCTTCAGGAATTACGAGCAGTACTTC. Protein sequence: CASSFRNYEQYF.

The V gene is TRBV2, the J gene TRBJ1-1; D is perhaps TRBD1 (5 bases). This CDR3 has 14 amino acids. V lost 3 bases and J lost 5, with 13 bases in between. The germline V gene encodes CDR1 SNHLY and CDR2 FYNNEI. CDR3 sequence (DNA): TGTGCCAGCAGTGAGCAGGGAGGAGGGACTGAAGCTTTCTTT. Translated: CASSEQGGGTEAFF.

The V and J genes are TRBV5-1 and TRBJ2-3; weak D call: TRBD2 (5 bases). Germline assignment: CDR1 SGHRS and CDR2 YFSETQ. This CDR3 is 15 amino acids long. V was cut by 2 bases and J by 2 bases, with 12 bases left in between. In DNA form, the CDR3 reads TGCGCCAGCAGCTTAAGGAGGCAACACACAGATACGCAGTATTTT. Its translation is CASSLRRQHTDTQYF. The full variable domain, completed using reference TRBV5-1 and TRBJ2-3, is KAGVTQTPRYLIKTRGQQVTLSCSPISGHRSVSWYQQTPGQGLQFLFEYFSETQRNKGNFPGRFSGRQFSNSRSEMNVSTLELGDSALYLCASSLRRQHTDTQYFGPGTRLTVL.

This clone was seen a single time. This chain uses TRBV3-1 (or the pseudogene TRBV3-2) with TRBJ1-1; D uncertain. This CDR3 region has 13 residues. V shed 2 bases and J shed 3 bases, with 7 bases lying between them. Germline CDR1 LGHDT, CDR2 YNNKEL (reference sequence). In DNA, the CDR3 is TGTGCCAGCAGCCAACGGGCGGACACTGAAGCTTTCTTT. It yields the protein CASSQRADTEAFF.

This clone was recorded once. The rearrangement joins TRBV28 to TRBJ2-6; 8 bases fit TRBD1. Germline V CDR1 and CDR2: MDHEN, SYDVKM. This CDR3 spans 17 amino acids. J gave up 0 bases and V 7 bases, and 8 bases lay outside the gene matches. The CDR3 loop is CASTRTGPLSGANVLTF. For the CDR3, the DNA is TGTGCCAGCACCAGGACAGGGCCCCTCTCTGGGGCCAACGTCCTGACTTTC. Drawing the rest from reference TRBV28 and TRBJ2-6, the complete variable domain is DVKVTQSSRYLVKRTGEKVFLECVQDMDHENMFWYRQDPGLGLRLIYFSYDVKMKEKGDIPEGYSVSREKKERFSLILESASTNQTSMYLCASTRTGPLSGANVLTFGAGSRLTVL.

The chain joins TRBV7-9 to TRBJ2-7; 8 positions agree with TRBD1. The CDR3 totals 15 residues. Germline CDR1 is SEHNR and CDR2 is FQNEAQ (reference sequence). V trimming: 5 bases; J trimming: 2 bases; junction bases outside the gene matches: 8. CDR3 amino acids: CASSNPGTGTYEQYV. In DNA form, the CDR3 reads TGTGCCAGCAGCAACCCCGGGACAGGCACCTACGAGCAGTACGTC.

The chain employs TRBV28 and TRBJ2-7; D unresolved. The CDR3 covers 12 residues. Germline V lookup: CDR1 MDHEN, CDR2 SYDVKM. V was cut by 5 bases and J by 6 bases, with 11 bases left in between. This chain's CDR3 is CASSPILGEQYF. CDR3 nucleotides: TGTGCCAGCAGTCCTATCCTGGGCGAGCAGTACTTC.

This clone was seen once. The chain carries TRBV18 and TRBJ2-3, with a weak D call TRBD2 (5 bases). CDR1 and CDR2 from the germline V gene are KGHSH and LQKENI. The CDR3 spans 18 residues. V was shortened by 0 bases and J by 0 bases, with 16 bases between the two germline ends. CDR3 in amino acids: CASSPPGVPSPSTDTQYF. CDR3 sequence (DNA): TGTGCCAGCTCACCACCGGGAGTTCCTAGCCCTAGCACAGATACGCAGTATTTT.

The V and J genes are TRBV28 and TRBJ2-1; D remains unclear. Germline-derived CDR1 and CDR2 are MDHEN and SYDVKM. V shed 2 bases and J shed 9 bases, with 8 bases lying between them. The CDR3 is 12 amino acids. The CDR3, as DNA: TGTGCCAGCAGTTTAATTCGGGCTGAGCAGTTCTTC. Its protein is CASSLIRAEQFF.

Turning to this clone: In the same sample, other DNA sequences code for this CDR3. The chain carries TRBV11-2 and TRBJ2-1; TRBD2 agrees at 7 bases. CDR3 length: 14 amino acids. Germline V gives CDR1 SGHAT, CDR2 FQNNGV. Losses at the gene ends were 3 bases for V and 2 bases for J; bases not matched to a gene: 1. CDR3 in amino acids: CASSFRGAYNEQFF. In DNA form, the CDR3 reads TGTGCCAGCAGCTTCCGGGGGGCCTACAATGAGCAGTTCTTC.

This chain joins TRBV7-7 and TRBJ2-3; D assignment may be TRBD1 or TRBD2 (5 bases each). Trimming took 4 bases from V and 7 from J, leaving 12 bases between them. The CDR3 loop spans 13 amino acids. Germline-derived CDR1 and CDR2 are SSHAT and FNYEAQ (reference sequence). The CDR3, as DNA: TGTGCCAGCAGCTATCTAGGGACGCATACGCAGTATTTT. Its translation: CASSYLGTHTQYF.

This sequence joins TRBV5-1 and TRBJ2-2; no reliable D call. V was clipped by 0 bases and J by 0 bases, with 3 bases between them. In germline, CDR1 is SGHRS, CDR2 YFSETQ. CDR3 length: 14 amino acids. Here the CDR3 reads CASSLEPNTGELFF. The CDR3 region has the DNA TGCGCCAGCAGCTTGGAGCCGAACACCGGGGAGCTGTTTTTT. The complete variable domain, with remaining parts taken from reference TRBV5-1 and TRBJ2-2, reads KAGVTQTPRYLIKTRGQQVTLSCSPISGHRSVSWYQQTPGQGLQFLFEYFSETQRNKGNFPGRFSGRQFSNSRSEMNVSTLELGDSALYLCASSLEPNTGELFFGEGSRLTVL.

V usage is TRBV19 and J usage is TRBJ1-3; no definite D call. The germline CDR1 and CDR2 sequences are LNHDA and SQIVND (reference sequence). V lost 5 bases, J lost 4 bases, and 18 bases lay in between. The CDR3 has 16 amino acids. The CDR3 reads CASSASAGITGNTIYF. The CDR3 DNA sequence: TGTGCCAGTAGTGCCTCCGCGGGAATAACCGGAAACACCATATATTTT.

The CDR3 loop is CASRLWTGAETQYF. The CDR3 region has the DNA TGTGCCAGCAGACTATGGACAGGGGCTGAGACCCAGTACTTC. The chain employs TRBV7-2 and TRBJ2-5, with TRBD1 matching over 9 bases. The V segment lost 6 bases and the J segment 5 bases; nucleotides outside the gene matches: 7. Germline V gene lookup returns CDR1 SGHTA and CDR2 FQGNSA. This CDR3 has 14 residues.

The genes are TRBV7-7 and TRBJ2-3, with a weak D call TRBD2 (6 bases). From germline, CDR1 is SSHAT and CDR2 FNYEAQ (reference sequence). The V gene lost 7 bases and the J gene lost 3 bases, with 8 bases spanning the gap. The CDR3 contains 12 residues. The CDR3 DNA follows: TGTGCCAGCACTGGGGGGACAGATACGCAGTATTTT. Protein sequence: CASTGGTDTQYF.

The chain recombines TRBV19 with TRBJ1-2; 8 bases map to TRBD1. CDR3 length: 14 amino acids. Germline CDR1 reads LNHDA; CDR2 reads SQIVND (reference sequence). V was clipped by 7 bases and J by 0 bases; unmatched bases: 4. For the CDR3, the DNA is TGTGCCAGTACCAGGACAGGGTCTAACTATGGCTACACCTTC. It yields the protein CASTRTGSNYGYTF.